This TCR beta chain was profiled in a study of vaccination and CD4 T cells after COVID-19. As for this clonotype: Its cognate antigen is unknown.

Per the germline V gene, CDR1 is DFQATT and CDR2 is SNEGSKA (reference sequence). The CDR3 length is 12 residues. V was cut by 3 bases and J by 3 bases, with 6 bases left in between. This sample's treatment: approximately nine-day PBMC culture with coronavirus spike peptide pools or control peptides (ViraFEST assay). Sequencing of cultured CD4+ T cell DNA used the Oncomine TCR Beta short-read assay. TCRdb re-called the PCR reads with MiXCR, one entry per CDR3 protein. This sample has 15,000 to 20,000 distinct CDR3 sequences, with 45% to 60% found just once. The clonotype comes from a human donor who had recovered from COVID-19. Sequencing input: CD4+ T cells from blood, cultured in vitro. V gene TRBV20-1 combines with J gene TRBJ1-5; D gene uncertain. This CDR3 reads CSARLYNQPQHF. The DNA of the CDR3 is TGCAGTGCTAGGTTATACAATCAGCCCCAGCATTTT.